This TCR beta chain was captured by sequencing in a study of spatial heterogeneity in lung cancer. On the study more broadly: An average of more than ten raw reads was observed per unique TCR and UMI combination.

Time point: blood at routine non-recurrence follow-up after resection. Whole RNA was taken from tumor, nontumor lung or frozen PBMC; it was then sequenced unsorted. The CDR3 has 14 residues. V shed 3 bases, J shed 4 bases, and the junction held 5 bases outside the gene matches. Per germline, CDR1 LNHDA and CDR2 SQIVND (reference sequence). TCRdb re-analysed the 5' RACE reads in MiXCR, keeping a single row per CDR3 protein. The profile shows some 46,000 distinct CDR3 sequences, 12% of them singletons. The chain joins TRBV19 to TRBJ1-2; 7 bases fit TRBD1. This clonotype was obtained from a male donor with early-stage non-small cell lung cancer. Material: PBMCs, obtained at follow-up. The CDR3: CASSIDRVGYGYTF. CDR3 bases: TGTGCCAGTAGTATCGACAGGGTCGGCTATGGCTACACCTTC.